This is a list of T cell receptor beta chains from one sample in a study of blood T cell repertoires in COVID-19. Method: immunoSEQ multiplex PCR; TCRdb's copy keeps in-frame clones and lacks some. There are around 400,000 clones in the sample; around nine tenths occur only once, and approximately 1.5% lies in the top ten. Sequencing was performed on PBMCs or T cells enriched from blood (not recorded which). The receptors were gathered from a woman between 18 and 29 years old who had been exposed to COVID-19. Both conserved end residues are part of each CDR3. Each record gives: clone size, J gene, D gene, V gene, CDR3 protein, CDR3 DNA. The D gene is left open where the match is weak. Size is stated for part of the rows, as once, few or many counts, or as a class when the clone is expanded.

- | TRBJ1-2 | - | TRBV2 | CASKYGRSYYGYTF | TGTGCCAGCAAGTATGGCCGCTCGTACTATGGCTACACCTTC
- | TRBJ2-3 | - | TRBV7-9 | CASSPSGTSTDTQYF | TGTGCCAGCAGCCCCTCAGGGACTAGCACAGATACGCAGTATTTT
- | TRBJ1-1 | - | TRBV19 | CASSTQGMNTEAFF | TGTGCCAGTAGTACCCAGGGTATGAACACTGAAGCTTTCTTT
- | TRBJ1-5 | - | TRBV19 | CASKGVRISGQPQHF | TGTGCCAGTAAGGGGGTTCGTATTTCTGGACAGCCCCAGCATTTT
- | TRBJ1-1 | TRBD1 | TRBV6-5 | CASRRQGLGSTEAFF | TGTGCCAGCAGGCGACAGGGGCTGGGTAGCACTGAAGCTTTCTTT
- | TRBJ2-1 | - | TRBV6-4 | CASSPTRRSSYNEQFF | TGTGCCAGCAGCCCGACGCGGCGTAGCTCCTACAATGAGCAGTTCTTC
- | TRBJ2-1 | TRBD2 | TRBV5-1 | CASSGRTSGRRGSYNEQFF | TGCGCCAGCAGCGGGCGGACTAGCGGGAGGAGGGGGTCCTACAATGAGCAGTTCTTC
- | TRBJ2-3 | - | TRBV9 | CASSVEVRVTDTQYF | TGTGCCAGCAGCGTAGAGGTCAGGGTCACAGATACGCAGTATTTT
- | TRBJ1-5 | - | TRBV7-2 | CASSLAPGARGQPQHF | TGTGCCAGCAGCTTAGCGCCAGGGGCAAGAGGACAGCCCCAGCATTTT
- | TRBJ1-2 | - | TRBV18 | CASSQKGGRGEGTYGYTF | TGTGCCAGCTCCCAGAAAGGTGGTCGAGGCGAGGGAACCTATGGCTACACCTTC
- | TRBJ2-5 | - | TRBV18 | CASSPSYQETQYF | TGTGCCAGCTCACCAAGCTATCAAGAGACCCAGTACTTC
few | TRBJ1-1 | TRBD1 | TRBV13 | CASSRLRDRKAFF | TGTGCCAGCAGCAGACTCCGGGACAGAAAAGCTTTCTTT
- | TRBJ2-3 | - | TRBV6-1 | CASSEVGETTDTQYF | TGTGCCAGCAGTGAGGTGGGCGAGACCACAGATACGCAGTATTTT
- | TRBJ1-1 | TRBD1 | TRBV19 | CASSTRQGANTEAFF | TGTGCCAGTAGTACTAGACAGGGGGCTAACACTGAAGCTTTCTTT
- | TRBJ2-3 | - | TRBV28 | CASSLWDKDTDTQYF | TGTGCCAGCAGTTTATGGGACAAAGACACAGATACGCAGTATTTT
- | TRBJ2-1 | - | TRBV29-1 | CSVGVGLVNNEQFF | TGCAGCGTTGGTGTGGGGCTGGTCAACAATGAGCAGTTCTTC
- | TRBJ1-6 | - | TRBV6-5 | CASSQTGPYNSPLHF | TGTGCCAGCAGTCAAACAGGTCCCTATAATTCACCCCTCCACTTT
- | TRBJ1-2 | - | TRBV5-1 | CASSLRGGEYYGYTF | TGCGCCAGCAGCTTGCGGGGGGGCGAGTACTATGGCTACACCTTC
- | TRBJ2-2 | - | TRBV18 | CASSQGYTGELFF | TGTGCCAGCTCCCAGGGGTACACCGGGGAGCTGTTTTTT
- | TRBJ1-2 | - | TRBV2 | CASRGQGIHGYTF | TGTGCCAGCAGGGGGCAGGGGATCCATGGCTACACCTTC
- | TRBJ2-5 | - | TRBV5-8 | CASSSTSWETQYF | TGTGCCAGCAGCTCGACTAGTTGGGAGACCCAGTACTTC
- | TRBJ1-5 | - | TRBV7-6 | CASSLEPFQAGSLQPQHF | TGTGCCAGCAGCTTAGAGCCCTTTCAGGCAGGGTCATTACAGCCCCAGCATTTT
once | TRBJ1-5 | - | TRBV27 | CASSSNSGQPQHF | TGTGCCAGCAGTTCGAATTCGGGACAGCCCCAGCATTTT
- | TRBJ1-2 | - | TRBV2 | CASSEALAVRNYGYTF | TGTGCCAGCAGTGAAGCGCTTGCAGTCAGAAACTATGGCTACACCTTC
- | TRBJ1-2 | TRBD1 | TRBV7-9 | CASSTPQGNSDYGYTF | TGTGCCAGCAGCACGCCACAGGGGAATAGTGACTATGGCTACACCTTC
- | TRBJ1-2 | - | TRBV20-1 | CSAKGDYGYTF | TGCAGTGCTAAGGGGGACTATGGCTACACCTTC
few | TRBJ1-1 | TRBD1 | TRBV7-8 | CASSERGTGRVNTEAFF | TGTGCCAGCAGCGAAAGGGGGACAGGGCGGGTGAACACTGAAGCTTTCTTT
few | TRBJ1-3 | - | TRBV28 | CASSRDKRNTIYF | TGTGCCAGCAGCCGGGACAAGAGGAACACCATATATTTT
- | TRBJ2-1 | - | TRBV30 | CAWSVHDNEQFF | TGTGCCTGGAGTGTACACGACAATGAGCAGTTCTTC
- | TRBJ1-4 | TRBD1 | TRBV18 | CASSPTGQATNEKLFF | TGTGCCAGCTCACCGACGGGACAGGCAACTAATGAAAAACTGTTTTTT
- | TRBJ2-3 | TRBD2 | TRBV3-1/TRBV3-2 | CASSQDLPGGRYF | TGTGCCAGCAGCCAAGATCTGCCGGGGGGACGGTATTTT
- | TRBJ2-7 | - | TRBV9 | CASSVAGISYEQYF | TGTGCCAGCAGCGTAGCGGGGATCTCCTACGAGCAGTACTTC
- | TRBJ1-1 | - | TRBV5-6 | CASSLVLWNTEAFF | TGTGCCAGCAGCTTGGTTCTCTGGAACACTGAAGCTTTCTTT
- | TRBJ2-2 | TRBD2 | TRBV6-5 | CASTKTSGLTGELFF | TGTGCCAGCACTAAGACTAGCGGACTCACCGGGGAGCTGTTTTTT
- | TRBJ1-2 | - | TRBV25-1 | CASSASGLSIYGYTF | TGTGCCAGCAGTGCGTCAGGGTTATCTATCTATGGCTACACCTTC
- | TRBJ2-2 | - | TRBV7-2 | CASSLRQGGVTGELFF | TGTGCCAGCAGCCTAAGGCAGGGGGGAGTGACCGGGGAGCTGTTTTTT
- | TRBJ2-7 | - | TRBV6-1 | CASSGPSLTGGYEQYF | TGTGCCAGCAGTGGCCCGAGCCTGACAGGTGGGTACGAGCAGTACTTC
few | TRBJ1-6 | - | TRBV6-2/TRBV6-3 | CASSYATGIKPLHF | TGTGCCAGCAGTTACGCTACTGGTATTAAGCCCCTCCACTTT
- | TRBJ1-2 | TRBD1 | TRBV5-1 | CASSFSRDRGEYGYTF | TGCGCCAGCAGCTTCTCCCGGGACAGGGGGGAGTATGGCTACACCTTC
- | TRBJ1-5 | - | TRBV19 | CASSTNQGFGNQPQHF | TGTGCCAGTAGTACCAACCAGGGTTTTGGCAATCAGCCCCAGCATTTT
once | TRBJ1-4 | TRBD1 | TRBV11-2 | CASRRDRLNEKLFF | TGTGCCAGCCGCCGGGACAGGTTAAATGAAAAACTGTTTTTT
once | TRBJ1-5 | - | TRBV5-4 | CASSLDRANQPQHF | TGTGCCAGCAGCTTGGACAGGGCGAACCAGCCCCAGCATTTT
- | TRBJ1-3 | - | TRBV27 | CASRKQGSGNTIYF | TGTGCCAGCAGGAAACAGGGCTCTGGAAACACCATATATTTT
- | TRBJ2-1 | TRBD1 | TRBV7-2 | CASSLVGTDSYNEQFF | TGTGCCAGCAGCTTAGTGGGGACAGACAGTTACAATGAGCAGTTCTTC
once | TRBJ2-2 | - | TRBV3-1/TRBV3-2 | CASSQAASPGELFF | TGTGCCAGCAGCCAAGCGGCTAGCCCCGGGGAGCTGTTTTTT
- | TRBJ1-5 | - | TRBV19 | CAISNQPQHF | TGTGCCATAAGCAATCAGCCCCAGCATTTT
few | TRBJ1-2 | TRBD1 | TRBV5-6 | CASRTGPQANYGYTF | TGTGCCAGCAGGACAGGGCCTCAAGCTAACTATGGCTACACCTTC
- | TRBJ2-2 | - | TRBV24-1 | CATSEPTGSAGELFF | TGTGCCACCAGTGAACCTACAGGGTCCGCCGGGGAGCTGTTTTTT
- | TRBJ1-1 | - | TRBV10-3 | CAISERGKDTEAFF | TGTGCCATCAGTGAACGGGGGAAAGACACTGAAGCTTTCTTT
- | TRBJ2-5 | - | TRBV7-9 | CASSNTRGQETQYF | TGTGCCAGCAGCAACACCAGGGGTCAAGAGACCCAGTACTTC
- | TRBJ2-7 | TRBD1 | TRBV25-1 | CASNSGGYEQYF | TGTGCCAGTAACTCAGGGGGCTACGAGCAGTACTTC
few | TRBJ2-1 | - | TRBV6-1 | CASSEAEDAYNEQFF | TGTGCCAGCAGTGAAGCGGAGGATGCTTACAATGAGCAGTTCTTC
few | TRBJ1-5 | TRBD1 | TRBV19 | CASSSGQANQPQHF | TGTGCCAGTAGTTCAGGACAGGCAAATCAGCCCCAGCATTTT
- | TRBJ1-1 | - | TRBV7-9 | CASSSTVGGNTEAFF | TGTGCCAGCAGCTCCACGGTGGGGGGAAACACTGAAGCTTTCTTT
- | TRBJ2-1 | TRBD2 | TRBV27 | CASSLSSGVYNEQFF | TGTGCCAGCAGTTTATCTAGCGGGGTCTACAATGAGCAGTTCTTC
- | TRBJ2-2 | - | TRBV10-3 | CAISEFELPTGELFF | TGTGCCATCAGTGAGTTCGAGCTCCCCACCGGGGAGCTGTTTTTT
- | TRBJ1-5 | - | TRBV6-6 | CASSWAEFPGQPQHF | TGTGCCAGCAGCTGGGCGGAATTTCCGGGGCAGCCCCAGCATTTT